This T cell receptor (beta chain) was profiled in a study of control samples from healthy donors and cancer patients. The method was immunoSEQ multiplex PCR; TCRdb's version includes in-frame clones alone and lacks a portion of them. The sample consists of some 200,000 clones, roughly 91% of them appearing once. Germline CDR1 MDHEN, CDR2 SYDVKM. Trimming removed 10 bases from V and 10 bases from J, with 17 bases in between. The CDR3 has 13 residues. The J gene is TRBJ1-6, the V gene TRBV28; no clear D gene. This clonotype was sampled from a man aged 18 to 30 in good health. The specimen sequenced was blood. CDR3 sequence reads: CATQPHGYSPLHF. Here the CDR3 DNA reads TGTGCCACTCAGCCCCACGGCTACTCACCCCTCCACTTT.